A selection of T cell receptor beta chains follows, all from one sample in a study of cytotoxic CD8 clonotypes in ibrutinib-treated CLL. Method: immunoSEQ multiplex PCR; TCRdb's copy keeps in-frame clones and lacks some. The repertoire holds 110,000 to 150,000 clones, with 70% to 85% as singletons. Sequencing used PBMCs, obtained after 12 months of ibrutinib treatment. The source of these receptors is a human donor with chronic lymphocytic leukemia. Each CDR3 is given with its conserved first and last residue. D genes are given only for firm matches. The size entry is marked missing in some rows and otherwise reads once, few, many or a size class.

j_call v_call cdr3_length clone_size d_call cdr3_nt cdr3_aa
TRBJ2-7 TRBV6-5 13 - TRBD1 TGTGCCAGCAGTGCCCTGACAGGGAACGAGCAGTACTTC CASSALTGNEQYF
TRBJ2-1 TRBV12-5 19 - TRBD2 TGTGCTAGTGGTTTCTACGTGGACTCGACTAGCGGGAGTGGGAATGAGCAGTTCTTC CASGFYVDSTSGSGNEQFF
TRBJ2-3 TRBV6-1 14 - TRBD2 TGTGCCAGCAGCGGACTAGCGGGCACAGATACGCAGTATTTT CASSGLAGTDTQYF
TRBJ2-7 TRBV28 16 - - TGTGCCAGCAGCCCCGACAGATCCTCTTTTTCCTACGAGCAGTACTTC CASSPDRSSFSYEQYF
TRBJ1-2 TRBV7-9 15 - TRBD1 TGTGCCAGCAGCCCAAATCGGACAGGGATGCATGGCTACACCTTC CASSPNRTGMHGYTF
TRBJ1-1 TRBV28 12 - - TGTGCCAGCAATGAATATCGCACTGAAGCTTTCTTT CASNEYRTEAFF
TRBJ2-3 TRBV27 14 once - TGTGCCACCAACGCGGCCACCCCCCCAGATACGCAGTATTTT CATNAATPPDTQYF
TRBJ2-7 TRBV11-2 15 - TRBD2 TGTGCCAGCAGCTTAGATCAAATAGCGGGGTACGAGCAGTACTTC CASSLDQIAGYEQYF
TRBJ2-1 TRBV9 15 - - TGTGCCAGCAGCGTATGGGGTTTGATAAACAATGAGCAGTTCTTC CASSVWGLINNEQFF
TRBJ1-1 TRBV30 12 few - TGTGCCTGGAGGGAAGGGGGCACTGAAGCTTTCTTT CAWREGGTEAFF
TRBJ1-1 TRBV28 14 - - TGTGCCAGCAGTTCGGGGGCGCGGGACACTGAAGCTTTCTTT CASSSGARDTEAFF
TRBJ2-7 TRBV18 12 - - TGTGCCAGTGGCTCCGCCTCCTACGAGCAGTACTTC CASGSASYEQYF
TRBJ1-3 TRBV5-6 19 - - TGTGCCAGCAGCTTGGTTGGTACAGCAGTGGGAGGAACTGGAAACACCATATATTTT CASSLVGTAVGGTGNTIYF
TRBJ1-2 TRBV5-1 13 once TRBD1 TGCGCCAGCAGCACCGGGACAGCCTATGGCTACACCTTC CASSTGTAYGYTF
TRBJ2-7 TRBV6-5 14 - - TGTGCCAGCACCAAATCAGGGGGGATCTACGAGCAGTACTTC CASTKSGGIYEQYF
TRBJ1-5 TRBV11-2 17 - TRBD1 TGTGCCAGCAGCTTAGATCGCAGGACAGGGGGCCGACAGCCCCAGCATTTT CASSLDRRTGGRQPQHF
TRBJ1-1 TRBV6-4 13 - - TGTGCCAGCAGCGTACGGGAGAACACTGAAGCTTTCTTT CASSVRENTEAFF
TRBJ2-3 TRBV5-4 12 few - TGTGCCAGCAGCCGCAGTGCCGATACGCAGTATTTT CASSRSADTQYF
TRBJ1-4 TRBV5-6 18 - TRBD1 TGTGCCAGCAGCTGGGGGACAGGGGGCGCGGCAACTAATGAAAAACTGTTTTTT CASSWGTGGAATNEKLFF
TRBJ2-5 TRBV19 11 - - TGTGCCAGTGGGGCTCGCGAGACCCAGTACTTC CASGARETQYF
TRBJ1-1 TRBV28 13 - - TGTGCCAGCACCTCAGGAGCCAACACTGAAGCTTTCTTT CASTSGANTEAFF
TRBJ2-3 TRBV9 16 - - TGTGCCAGCAGCGTAGTAGGTGGGGAAAGCACAGATACGCAGTATTTT CASSVVGGESTDTQYF
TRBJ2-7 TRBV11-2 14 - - TGTGCCAGCAGCTTAGTAGCAGGGGACTACGAGCAGTACTTC CASSLVAGDYEQYF
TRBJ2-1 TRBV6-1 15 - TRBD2 TGTGCCAGCAGACATAGCGGGGGTAGTTACAATGAGCAGTTCTTC CASRHSGGSYNEQFF
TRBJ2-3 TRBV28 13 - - TGTGCCAGCAGTTCGGGCCTCCCAGATACGCAGTATTTT CASSSGLPDTQYF
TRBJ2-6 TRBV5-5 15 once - TGTGCCAGCAGCTTATGGGACTCTGGGGCCAACGTCCTGACTTTC CASSLWDSGANVLTF
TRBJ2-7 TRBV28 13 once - TGTGCCACCGGACCGGGGCCCTCCTACGAGCAGTACTTC CATGPGPSYEQYF
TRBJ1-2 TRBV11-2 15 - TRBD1 TGTGCCAGCAGCTTAGATTTAGGACAGGGTTATGGCTACACCTTC CASSLDLGQGYGYTF
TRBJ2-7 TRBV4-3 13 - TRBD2 TGCGCCAGCAGCCCTGCGGGAGGCTACGAGCAGTACTTC CASSPAGGYEQYF
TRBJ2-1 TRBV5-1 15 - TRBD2 TGCGCCAGCAGTTCTAGCGGGAGGCTTGGGAATGAGCAGTTCTTC CASSSSGRLGNEQFF
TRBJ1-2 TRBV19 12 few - TGTGCCAGTTCGGACGTGACCTATGGCTACACCTTC CASSDVTYGYTF
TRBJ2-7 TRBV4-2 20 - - TGTGCCAGCAGCCAAATAACGGGGCGGCATCTAGTGGGGCCTCTAGGAGAGCAGTACTTC CASSQITGRHLVGPLGEQYF
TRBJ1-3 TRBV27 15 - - TGTGCCAGCAGTTTTCAGGGAGCCTCTGGAAACACCATATATTTT CASSFQGASGNTIYF
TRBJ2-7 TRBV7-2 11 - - TGTGCCAGCGGCAGGGCCCACGAGCAGTACTTC CASGRAHEQYF
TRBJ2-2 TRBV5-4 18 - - TGTGCCAGCAGCCCTGGGTCAAGTCTTACTTCGAACACCGGGGAGCTGTTTTTT CASSPGSSLTSNTGELFF
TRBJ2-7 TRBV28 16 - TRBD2 TGTGCCAGCAGCTCCGGGGGACTAGCGGGGGCCTACGAGCAGTACTTC CASSSGGLAGAYEQYF
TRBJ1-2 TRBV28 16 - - TGTGCCAGCAGTTTTTCCGATCGAAGGGCTTCGCATGGCTACACCTTC CASSFSDRRASHGYTF
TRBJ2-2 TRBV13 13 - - TGTGCCAGCAGTCGAAGGAGCACCGGGGAGCTGTTTTTT CASSRRSTGELFF
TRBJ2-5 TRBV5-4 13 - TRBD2 TGTGCCAGCAGCTTAGCGGGAGGAGAGACCCAGTACTTC CASSLAGGETQYF
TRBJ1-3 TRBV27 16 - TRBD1 TGTGCCAGCAGTTTGACAGGGTACAGCTCTGGAAACACCATATATTTT CASSLTGYSSGNTIYF
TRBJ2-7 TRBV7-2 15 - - TGTGCCAGCAGCTTAGATAGGGGATCGGTATACGAGCAGTACTTC CASSLDRGSVYEQYF
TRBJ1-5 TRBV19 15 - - TGTGCCAGTAGTCTAATCCGGGCCCCGAATCAGCCCCAGCATTTT CASSLIRAPNQPQHF
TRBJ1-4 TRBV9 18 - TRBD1 TGTGCCAGCAGCGTAGAAGGGACAGGGGGCTCCCCTACTGAAAAACTGTTTTTT CASSVEGTGGSPTEKLFF